The present T cell receptor beta chain was sequenced within a study of shared clonotypes between healthy human individuals. Whole-study context: A few men and a couple of women, aged 18 to 49, were donors. Study results and caveats: Non-shared clonotypes had lower generation probabilities than those shared by all four donors. Among the subsets, naive ones generally showed larger estimated richness than memory ones.

Germline lookup yields CDR1 ENHRY and CDR2 SYGVKD. The V and J ends lost 4 bases and 6 bases respectively, with 10 bases between them. This CDR3 is 13 amino acids long. Deep was the level at which the assay was run. Method: immunoSEQ multiplex PCR; TCRdb's copy keeps in-frame clones and lacks some. Of hundreds of thousands of clones in the sample, 90% to 97% were seen once. Points on this clone: Antigen specificity is unknown.

Sequencing used memory CD8+ T cells sorted from blood. Noted subset: CD45RO+ cells pooled with CCR7-negative TemRA cells. The receptor's source is a man in his thirties or forties in good health. The J gene is TRBJ1-5, the V gene TRBV10-3; no clear D. This chain's CDR3 is CAISVLQSQPQHF. The CDR3 nucleotides are TGTGCCATCAGTGTACTACAGAGTCAGCCCCAGCATTTT.